The 18 T cell receptor beta chains listed next were all sequenced from one sample in a study of blood T cell repertoires in COVID-19. Measured with immunoSEQ multiplex PCR; TCRdb has only the in-frame clones, and not every one. The sample lists some 110,000 clones; about 94% were seen once. Specimen: peripheral blood. These receptors were obtained from a man in his fifties with COVID-19, enrolled during active disease.

J is TRBJ1-5 and V is TRBV29-1; maybe TRBD1 (5 bases). Trimming shortened V by 2 bases and J by 3 bases, and 8 bases separated the two germline ends. Germline loops: CDR1 SQVTM, CDR2 ANQGSEA. The CDR3 is made up of 13 amino acids. The CDR3 is CSVEQGVNQPQHF. The CDR3 DNA reads as TGCAGCGTTGAACAAGGGGTCAATCAGCCCCAGCATTTT.

The V gene is TRBV7-2, the J gene TRBJ2-7; 10 nucleotides agree with TRBD1. V gave up 4 bases and J gave up 4 bases; unmatched junction bases: 4. Germline V lookup: CDR1 SGHTA, CDR2 FQGNSA. CDR3 size: 14 residues. This CDR3 is CASSSRQGAYEQYF. CDR3 sequence (DNA): TGTGCCAGCAGCTCAAGACAGGGGGCTTACGAGCAGTACTTC.

This clone was counted a single time. The chain employs TRBV27 and TRBJ2-3, with 10 bases lining up with TRBD1. The germline CDR1 and CDR2 sequences are MNHEY and SMNVEV (reference sequence). Losses at the gene ends were 4 bases for V and 3 bases for J; bases not matched to a gene: 4. This CDR3 has 15 residues. The CDR3 DNA reads as TGTGCCAGCAGTTCGGGACAGGGGCGGACAGATACGCAGTATTTT. Protein sequence: CASSSGQGRTDTQYF.

V is TRBV5-1 and J is TRBJ2-3, with no clear D. V was pared by 0 bases and J by 0 bases, with 8 bases between. The CDR3 is 15 residues long. The germline CDR1 and CDR2 sequences are SGHRS and YFSETQ. The CDR3: CASSLVRASTDTQYF. CDR3 coding DNA: TGCGCCAGCAGCTTGGTTCGCGCTAGCACAGATACGCAGTATTTT.

V is TRBV5-1 and J is TRBJ2-1, with 11 bases identical to TRBD2. V lost 3 bases, J lost 3 bases, and 5 bases stayed unmatched. This CDR3 is 16 amino acids long. Germline values: CDR1 SGHRS, CDR2 YFSETQ. CDR3 in amino acids: CASSWSGTSGYNEQFF. The CDR3 region has the DNA TGCGCCAGCAGCTGGTCTGGGACTAGCGGCTACAATGAGCAGTTCTTC.

The chain recombines TRBV7-8 with TRBJ2-6; D might be TRBD1 (5 bases). Germline CDR1 reads SGHVS; CDR2 reads FQNEAQ. V lost 6 bases and J 0 bases, leaving 9 bases between the germline ends. The CDR3 loop spans 15 amino acids. CDR3 nucleotides: TGTGCCAGCAGTCAAGACAGCTCTGGGGCCAACGTCCTGACTTTC. This sequence encodes CASSQDSSGANVLTF.

This clone has just one count. The chain couples TRBV7-8 to TRBJ2-1; D remains ambiguous. The germline CDR1 and CDR2 sequences are SGHVS and FQNEAQ. The V and J ends lost 2 bases and 8 bases respectively, with 4 bases between them. The CDR3 totals 11 residues. CDR3 region: CASSLPDEQFF. For the CDR3, the DNA is TGTGCCAGCAGCTTACCTGATGAGCAGTTCTTC.

The chain is built from TRBV6-5 and TRBJ2-1; 8 nucleotides match TRBD2. From germline, CDR1 is MNHEY and CDR2 SVGAGI. The CDR3 spans 14 residues. The V gene end was trimmed by 6 bases and the J gene end by 2 bases; junction bases not matched to a gene: 3. The CDR3 coding sequence is TGTGCCAGCAGACGGGAGGGCCCCTACAATGAGCAGTTCTTC. It specifies CASRREGPYNEQFF.

This clone was found once. The chain links TRBV5-6 to TRBJ2-2; D possibly corresponds to TRBD1 (5 bases). V was cut by 0 bases and J by 5 bases, with 14 bases left in between. The CDR3 loop spans 16 amino acids. Germline loops: CDR1 SGHDT, CDR2 YYEEEE. As DNA, the CDR3 is TGTGCCAGCAGCTTGGCTGCAGGGATAATAACCGGGGAGCTGTTTTTT. As protein: CASSLAAGIITGELFF.

In DNA, the CDR3 is TGTGCTAGTGGTTTTGCGGGACCCAATGAGCAGTTCTTC. Translated: CASGFAGPNEQFF. The chain employs TRBV12-5 and TRBJ2-1; tentatively, D is TRBD2 (6 bases). Germline values: CDR1 LGHNT, CDR2 FRNRAP. V was shortened by 3 bases and J by 6 bases, with 9 bases between the two germline ends. The CDR3 loop spans 13 amino acids.

The chain employs TRBV24-1 and TRBJ2-7; TRBD2 might be the D (5 bases). Looked up from germline, CDR1 is KGHDR and CDR2 is SFDVKD. There are 16 residues in the CDR3. The ends were cut back, 3 bases at V and 4 bases at J, with 18 bases in the middle. CDR3 in DNA: TGTGCCACCAGTGATCCTGGACTCATTTTGACTTACGAGCAGTACGTC. This translates into CATSDPGLILTYEQYV.

The chain couples TRBV20-1 to TRBJ2-3; D is perhaps TRBD2 (5 bases). CDR3 length equals 14 residues. Germline-derived CDR1 and CDR2 are DFQATT and SNEGSKA (reference sequence). The V end lost 3 bases, the J end lost 0 bases, and 10 bases lay between the germline ends. CDR3 in DNA: TGCAGTGCTAGTGGACTGTCTAGCACAGATACGCAGTATTTT. It translates to CSASGLSSTDTQYF.

The chain recombines TRBV6-5 with TRBJ2-3; TRBD2 is a possible D gene (5 bases). V lost 0 bases, J lost 0 bases, and 7 bases lay in between. Germline-derived CDR1 and CDR2 are MNHEY and SVGAGI. This CDR3 is 15 amino acids long. The CDR3 protein is CASSYSRTSTDTQYF. CDR3 nucleotide sequence: TGTGCCAGCAGTTACTCGAGGACTAGCACAGATACGCAGTATTTT.

The chain joins TRBV7-9 to TRBJ2-1, with unresolved D. V shed 6 bases and J shed 4 bases, with 13 bases lying between them. The CDR3 consists of 14 residues. Germline V lookup: CDR1 SEHNR, CDR2 FQNEAQ (reference sequence). The CDR3 DNA reads as TGTGCCAGCAGATCTAGAACCCTTTACAATGAGCAGTTCTTC. It encodes CASRSRTLYNEQFF.

The chain carries TRBV19 and TRBJ2-3; 10 bases match TRBD2. Germline values: CDR1 LNHDA, CDR2 SQIVND (reference sequence). This CDR3 contains 14 residues. The junction had 4 bases not matched to a gene; V was cut back by 7 bases and J by 3 bases. The CDR3 sequence: CASTPGLATDTQYF. The CDR3 DNA follows: TGTGCCAGTACCCCGGGACTAGCGACAGATACGCAGTATTTT.

V gene TRBV19 combines with J gene TRBJ1-6, with 8 bases fitting TRBD1. This CDR3 contains 16 residues. J was trimmed by 5 bases and V by 6 bases; bases with no gene match: 9. Germline V gene sequence: CDR1 LNHDA, CDR2 SQIVND (reference sequence). In DNA, the CDR3 is TGTGCCAGTAGAACTTCCCAGGGGGCGAATAATTCACCCCTCCACTTT. Its protein is CASRTSQGANNSPLHF.

In this sample, this clone turned up a few times. This rearrangement joins TRBV19 to TRBJ1-5, with 11 positions matching TRBD1. There are 15 residues in the CDR3. CDR1 and CDR2 from the germline V gene are LNHDA and SQIVND (reference sequence). J lost 6 bases, V lost 5 bases, and 6 bases had no gene match. The DNA of the CDR3 is TGTGCCAGTAGTGACGGGACAGGGGGTGTTCAGCCCCAGCATTTT. Translating it yields CASSDGTGGVQPQHF. The variable domain in full, completed from reference TRBV19 and TRBJ1-5, reads DGGITQSPKYLFRKEGQNVTLSCEQNLNHDAMYWYRQDPGQGLRLIYYSQIVNDFQKGDIAEGYSVSREKKESFPLTVTSAQKNPTAFYLCASSDGTGGVQPQHFGDGTRLSIL.

This chain links TRBV6-2 or TRBV6-3 with TRBJ2-7; 10 nucleotides match TRBD2. The J segment lost 2 bases and the V segment lost 6 bases, leaving 7 bases of the junction unmatched. Germline loops: CDR1 MNHEY, CDR2 SVGEGT. The CDR3 totals 15 residues. CDR3 coding DNA: TGTGCCAGCAGCCCTACTAGCGGGATTCCCTACGAGCAGTACTTC. It codes for CASSPTSGIPYEQYF.